A single sample gave rise to the 4 T cell receptor beta chains below, sequenced in a study of blood T cells in healthy people across ages. Alongside a J-beta primer mix, a sample-barcoded 5' primer served in a second PCR lasting roughly 6 to 11 cycles. One entry per CDR3 protein results from TCRdb running MiXCR on the 5' RACE reads. The sample yields 600,000 to 900,000 distinct CDR3 sequences, about a quarter seen once. The same data also contributed to another study, on T cells of mothers and their children.

The sample was blood. These receptors came from a boy aged 10-17 years in good health.

This clonotype was found a few times. The CDR3 reads CASSRGLQDTQYF. As DNA, the CDR3 is TGTGCCAGCAGTAGGGGGTTGCAAGATACGCAGTATTTT. This sequence joins TRBV27 and TRBJ2-3; TRBD1 is a possible D gene (6 bases). CDR3 length: 13 residues. Germline assignment: CDR1 MNHEY and CDR2 SMNVEV (reference sequence). Between the trimmed V and J ends, which lost 5 bases and 5 bases, there was a span of 11 bases.

The chain is built from TRBV5-5 and TRBJ2-5, with 10 bases fitting TRBD2. The DNA end is a closer match to TRBJ2-7, so the J assignment may be wrong. This CDR3 has 15 residues. From germline, CDR1 is SGHKS and CDR2 YYEKEE (reference sequence). In DNA, the CDR3 is TGTGCCAGCAGCTTGGTCCTAGCGGGGGCCTCCGAGCAGTACTTC. Encoded protein: CASSLVLAGASEQYF.

In this sample, this clonotype turned up a few times. J is TRBJ2-1 and V is TRBV20-1; TRBD2 is a possible D gene (6 bases). V lost 5 bases, J lost 4 bases, and 18 bases lay in between. Germline CDR1 is DFQATT and CDR2 is SNEGSKA (reference sequence). The CDR3 is 15 residues long. The CDR3 DNA sequence: TGCAGTGCTGGAGTGGGGGGAGTGGAGTACAATGAGCAGTTCTTC. Its translation: CSAGVGGVEYNEQFF.

This clonotype was seen just once. The V call is TRBV7-8, the J call TRBJ1-4; no firm D call. Trimming cost V 2 bases and J 2 bases, with 6 bases left between them. The CDR3 is made up of 14 amino acids. CDR1 is SGHVS, CDR2 FQNEAQ, per germline. In DNA, the CDR3 is TGTGCCAGCAGCTTAAGGCCCACTAATGAAAAACTGTTTTTT. Translated: CASSLRPTNEKLFF.